One and the same sample provided the 14 T cell receptor beta chains below, sequenced in a study of T-cell reconstitution after alpha-beta-depleted transplantation in children (dated by TCRdb to 2016 to 2017). The sample's time point label is to be understood as: day 60 (about 2 months) after transplantation. Sample treatment or condition, as interpreted from the label and publication: allogeneic hematopoietic cell transplantation with graft depleted of TCRalphabeta T cells and CD19 B cells. The receptor library was made with PCR. Data came from an Illumina HiSeq 2500. TCR libraries were prepared with molecular barcoding, using unique molecular identifiers to normalize TCRbeta repertoire quantification. Through fastp at Q25 and MiXCR, TCRdb rebuilt clones from the public reads, retaining in-frame beta chains. Rows are unified per CDR3 protein, each entry keeping the most common DNA and genes. The sample yields roughly 45,000 distinct CDR3 sequences; around a tenth were counted once. The ten largest account for 27% of the sample.

The sequencing used PBMCs, mostly from graft donor cells, collected 60 days after TCRalphabeta/CD19-depleted stem cell transplant. The source is a male patient under 10 years old who had a stem cell transplant for chronic granulomatous disease, so the T cells may come from the graft donor.

This clonotype showed up many times. This chain connects TRBV5-6 to TRBJ2-5; 9 nucleotides agree with TRBD1. Trimming removed 7 bases from V and 5 bases from J; junction bases left unmatched: 6. The CDR3 consists of 13 residues. CDR1 is SGHDT and CDR2 is YYEEEE in the germline V gene. CDR3 residues: CASWDRVTETQYF. The CDR3 region has the DNA TGTGCCAGCTGGGACAGGGTCACGGAGACCCAGTACTTC.

This clonotype was recorded a few times. V gene TRBV30 combines with J gene TRBJ1-2, with TRBD1 matching 8 bases. The CDR3 is 15 amino acids. Germline CDR1 is GTSNPN and CDR2 is SVGIG (reference sequence). Trimming cost V 0 bases and J 8 bases; bases outside gene matches: 11. The CDR3 DNA reads TGTGCCTGGAGTGTAGAAGTGGACAGGGTGAGGGGCTACACCTTC. Its translation is CAWSVEVDRVRGYTF. Full variable domain (rest looked up from reference TRBV30 and TRBJ1-2): SQTIHQWPATLVQPVGSPLSLECTVEGTSNPNLYWYRQAAGRGLQLLFYSVGIGQISSEVPQNLSASRPQDRQFILSSKKLLLSDSGFYLCAWSVEVDRVRGYTFGSGTRLTVV.

This clonotype has at least ten counts. This chain joins TRBV10-2 and TRBJ1-6; 9 bases agree with TRBD1. J was trimmed by 8 bases and V by 8 bases; bases with no gene match: 4. The CDR3 sequence is 13 residues long. The germline CDR1 and CDR2 sequences are WSHSY and SAAADI. The CDR3 region has the DNA TGCGCCAGCGGGACAGGGCCTGATTCACCCCTCCACTTT. Residues: CASGTGPDSPLHF.

The sample holds a few counts of this clonotype. The V gene is TRBV9, the J gene TRBJ2-3, with D perhaps TRBD2 (6 bases). V gave up 4 bases and J gave up 9 bases, with 18 bases separating them. The CDR3 is made up of 14 amino acids. CDR1 and CDR2 (germline): SGDLS, YYNGEE. CDR3 nucleotides: TGTGCCAGCAGCTATACTTCTAGCGTGGAGACGCAGTATTTT. Residues: CASSYTSSVETQYF.

The gene calls are TRBV7-6 and TRBJ2-1; the D gene could be TRBD1 or TRBD2 (6 bases each). The CDR3 has 17 amino acids. Germline CDR1 is SGHVS and CDR2 is FNYEAQ. V gave up 1 base and J gave up 9 bases, with 22 bases separating them. CDR3 DNA sequence: TGTGCCAGCAGCTTAGGTGGGACTTCGGGGGCCATAAGTGAGCAGTTCTTC. Translating it yields CASSLGGTSGAISEQFF. The full variable domain, completed using reference TRBV7-6 and TRBJ2-1, is GAGVSQSPRYKVTKRGQDVALRCDPISGHVSLYWYRQALGQGPEFLTYFNYEAQQDKSGLPNDRFSAERPEGSISTLTIQRTEQRDSAMYRCASSLGGTSGAISEQFFGPGTRLTVL.

The chain joins TRBV20-1 to TRBJ2-1, with D unresolved. The CDR3 has 13 residues. Looked up from germline, CDR1 is DFQATT and CDR2 is SNEGSKA (reference sequence). With 1 base removed from V and 2 bases from J, the gap between germline ends came to 6 bases. CDR3 residues: CSARAETYNEQFF. CDR3 nucleotide sequence: TGCAGTGCTAGAGCAGAGACCTACAATGAGCAGTTCTTC.

This clonotype was observed many times. The rearrangement links TRBV12-3 or TRBV12-4 to TRBJ2-7; the D gene could be TRBD1 or TRBD2 (5 bases each). Trimming left V 6 bases short and J 2 bases short, with 14 bases between. CDR3 length: 14 amino acids. This CDR3 reads CASSWDRGPYEQYF. The DNA of the CDR3 is TGTGCCAGCAGCTGGGACCGAGGACCCTACGAGCAGTACTTC.

This clonotype appeared many times. The gene calls are TRBV20-1 and TRBJ2-1; maybe TRBD2 (6 bases). From germline, CDR1 is DFQATT and CDR2 SNEGSKA (reference sequence). Trimming shortened V by 3 bases and J by 0 bases, and 12 bases separated the two germline ends. This CDR3 region has 15 residues. CDR3 residues: CSASGLGGSYNEQFF. The DNA of the CDR3 is TGCAGTGCTAGCGGCCTGGGGGGCTCCTACAATGAGCAGTTCTTC.

Comments on this clonotype: Just one base apart from a much larger clone, this may be a read error. This chain uses TRBV5-6 with TRBJ1-1; 9 bases are shared with TRBD1. Per germline, CDR1 SGHDT and CDR2 YYEEEE. The CDR3 has 15 residues. The CDR3 loop reads CACSEGQGGVTEAFF. CDR3 nucleotide sequence: TGTGCCTGCAGCGAGGGACAGGGCGGGGTCACTGAAGCTTTCTTT.

Many counts were recorded for this clonotype. This chain joins TRBV21-1 and TRBJ1-6; TRBD1, the table's D call, was not compared with the DNA. TRBV21-1 is described as a pseudogene. The CDR3 has 17 amino acids. The CDR3 is CASSTESGIKGDSPLHF. The CDR3 DNA reads TGTGCCAGCAGCACAGAATCCGGGATCAAAGGCGATTCACCCCTCCACTTT.

As to this clonotype: A much larger clone differs by one base, so this may be a read error. The rearrangement links TRBV4-1 to TRBJ2-7; 10 positions agree with TRBD2. After removal of 5 bases from V and 3 bases from J, the junction contained 7 bases not matched to a gene. This CDR3 has 15 residues. Per the germline V gene, CDR1 is MGHRA and CDR2 is YSYEKL. The CDR3 reads CASSYLAGEVYEQYF. The CDR3 bases are TGCGCCAGCAGCTACCTAGCGGGAGAGGTCTACGAGCAGTACTTC.

The rearrangement uses TRBV7-6 and TRBJ2-1, with 13 bases identical to TRBD2. The CDR3 totals 20 residues. Germline V CDR1 and CDR2: SGHVS, FNYEAQ. The ends lost 5 bases at V and 2 bases at J; junction bases unmatched: 15. CDR3 protein: CASSTPPGLAGVYAYNEQFF. CDR3 DNA sequence: TGTGCCAGCAGCACCCCACCCGGACTAGCGGGAGTATACGCCTACAATGAGCAGTTCTTC.

This clonotype was counted ten times or more. The chain links TRBV5-4 to TRBJ1-1; D is uncertain. This CDR3 is 15 amino acids long. The V end lost 2 bases, the J end lost 1 base, and 12 bases lay between the germline ends. CDR1 is SGHNT and CDR2 is YYREEE in the germline V gene (reference sequence). The CDR3 loop reads CASSFDLDWNTEAFF. The CDR3 DNA reads as TGTGCCAGCAGCTTTGATCTGGACTGGAACACTGAAGCTTTCTTT.

This chain links TRBV10-3 with TRBJ2-2; the match to TRBD2 covers 9 bases. V dropped 4 bases and J dropped 2; count of bases not matched to a gene: 8. CDR1 is ENHRY, CDR2 SYGVKD, per germline. CDR3 length: 17 amino acids. The CDR3: CAISAGKGLANTGELFF. In nucleotides, the CDR3 is TGTGCCATCAGTGCGGGCAAGGGACTAGCTAACACCGGGGAGCTGTTTTTT.